The clone carrying this TCR beta chain was observed at least ten times. Its antigen is not identified. The length of the CDR3 is 13 residues. Germline V gene lookup returns CDR1 DFQATT and CDR2 SNEGSKA (reference sequence). Trimming pared 2 bases from V and 1 base from J, leaving 8 bases between. This sample stems from a study of identical twins. Study observations and caveats: Twin-shared out-of-frame alpha sequences showed excess low generation probability.

Template switching added a universal primer binding site, and final cDNA carried unique molecular identifiers. TCRdb fed the 5' RACE reads into MiXCR, producing one record per CDR3 protein. The sample carries around 570,000 distinct CDR3 sequences, roughly 9.9% recorded once. These data also featured in a second study, about yellow fever vaccine responses in identical twins.

Input material: PBMCs. This TCR was recovered from a woman aged 18-35 years in good health. This sequence joins TRBV20-1 and TRBJ1-1, with a tentative D call TRBD1 (5 bases). This chain's CDR3 is CSARPQGNTEAFF. The CDR3 DNA reads as TGCAGTGCTAGACCTCAGGGGAACACTGAAGCTTTCTTT.